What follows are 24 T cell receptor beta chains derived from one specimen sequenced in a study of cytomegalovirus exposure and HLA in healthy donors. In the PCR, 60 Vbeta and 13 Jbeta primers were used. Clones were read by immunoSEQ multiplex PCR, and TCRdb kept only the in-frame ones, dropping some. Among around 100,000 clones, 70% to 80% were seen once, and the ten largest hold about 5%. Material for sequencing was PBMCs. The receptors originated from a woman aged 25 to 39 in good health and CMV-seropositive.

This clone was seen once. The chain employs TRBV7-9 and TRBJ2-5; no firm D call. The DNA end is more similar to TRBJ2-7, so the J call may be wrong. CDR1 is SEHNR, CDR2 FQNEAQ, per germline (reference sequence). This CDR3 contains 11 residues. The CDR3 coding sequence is TGTGCCAGCAGCCTTTACTACGAGCAGTACTTC. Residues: CASSLYYEQYF.

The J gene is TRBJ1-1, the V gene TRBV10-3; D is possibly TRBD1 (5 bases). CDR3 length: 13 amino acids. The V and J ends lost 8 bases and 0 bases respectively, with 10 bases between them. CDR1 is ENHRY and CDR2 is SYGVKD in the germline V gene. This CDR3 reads CAIGQGVNTEAFF. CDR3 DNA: TGTGCCATCGGGCAGGGCGTGAACACTGAAGCTTTCTTT.

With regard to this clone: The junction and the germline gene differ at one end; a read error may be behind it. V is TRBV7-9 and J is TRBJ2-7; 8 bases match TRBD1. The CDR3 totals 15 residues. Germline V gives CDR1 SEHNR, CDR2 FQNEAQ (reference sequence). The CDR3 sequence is CSSSGQGLSSYEQYF. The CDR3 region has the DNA TGTTCCAGCAGCGGACAGGGTTTGAGCTCCTACGAGCAGTACTTC.

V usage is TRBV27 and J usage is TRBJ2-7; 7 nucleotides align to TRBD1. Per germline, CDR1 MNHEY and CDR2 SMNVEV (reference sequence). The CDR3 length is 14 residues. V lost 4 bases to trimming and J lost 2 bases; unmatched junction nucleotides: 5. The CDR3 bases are TGTGCCAGCAGTTCAACAGGGGACCCCTACGAGCAGTACTTC. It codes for CASSSTGDPYEQYF.

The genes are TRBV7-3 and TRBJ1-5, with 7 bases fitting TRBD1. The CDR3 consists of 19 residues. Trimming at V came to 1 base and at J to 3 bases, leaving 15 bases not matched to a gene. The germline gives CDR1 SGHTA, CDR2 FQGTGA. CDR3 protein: CASSLKRGGENASNQPQHF. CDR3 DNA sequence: TGTGCCAGCAGCTTAAAGCGAGGGGGCGAGAACGCCTCCAATCAGCCCCAGCATTTT.

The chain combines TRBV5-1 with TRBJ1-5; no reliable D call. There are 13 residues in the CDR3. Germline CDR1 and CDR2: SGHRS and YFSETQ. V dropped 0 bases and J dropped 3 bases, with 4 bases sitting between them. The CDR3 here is CASSLAFNQPQHF. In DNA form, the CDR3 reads TGCGCCAGCAGCTTGGCCTTCAATCAGCCCCAGCATTTT.

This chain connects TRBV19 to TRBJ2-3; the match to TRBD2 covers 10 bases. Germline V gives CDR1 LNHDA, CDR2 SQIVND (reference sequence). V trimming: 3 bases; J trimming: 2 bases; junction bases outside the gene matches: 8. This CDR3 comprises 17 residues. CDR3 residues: CASSMGSTSGTTDTQYF. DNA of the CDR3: TGTGCCAGTAGTATGGGATCCACTAGCGGGACCACAGATACGCAGTATTTT.

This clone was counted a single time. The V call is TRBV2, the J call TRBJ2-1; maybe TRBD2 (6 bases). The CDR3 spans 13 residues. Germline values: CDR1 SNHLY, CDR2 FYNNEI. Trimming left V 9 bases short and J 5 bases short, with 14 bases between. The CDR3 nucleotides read TGTGCCAGGGGGGGACTTGTAGACAATGAGCAGTTCTTC. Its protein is CARGGLVDNEQFF.

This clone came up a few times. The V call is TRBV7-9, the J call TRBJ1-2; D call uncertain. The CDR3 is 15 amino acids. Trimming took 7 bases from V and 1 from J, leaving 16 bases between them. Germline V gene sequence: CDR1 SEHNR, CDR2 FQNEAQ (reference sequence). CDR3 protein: CASTAVGSLNYGYTF. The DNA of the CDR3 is TGTGCCAGCACCGCGGTCGGCAGCCTTAACTATGGCTACACCTTC.

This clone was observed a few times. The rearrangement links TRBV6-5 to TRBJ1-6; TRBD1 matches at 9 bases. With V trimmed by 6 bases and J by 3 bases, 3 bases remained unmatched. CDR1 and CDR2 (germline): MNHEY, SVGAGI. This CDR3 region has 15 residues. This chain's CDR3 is CASRETGGYNSPLHF. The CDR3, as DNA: TGTGCCAGCAGGGAGACAGGGGGCTATAATTCACCCCTCCACTTT.

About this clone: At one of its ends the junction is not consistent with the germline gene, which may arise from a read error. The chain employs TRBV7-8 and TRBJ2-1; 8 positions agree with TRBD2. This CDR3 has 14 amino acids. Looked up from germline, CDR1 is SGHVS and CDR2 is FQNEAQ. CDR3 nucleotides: TGTGCCAGCAGTTCGGACATCCAGCTGATTAGCGGGGTCTTC. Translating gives CASSSDIQLISGVF.

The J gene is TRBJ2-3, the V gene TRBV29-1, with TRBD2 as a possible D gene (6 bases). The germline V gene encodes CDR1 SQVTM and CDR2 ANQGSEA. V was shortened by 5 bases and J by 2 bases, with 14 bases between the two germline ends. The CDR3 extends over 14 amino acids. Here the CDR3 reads CSVRLGLHTDTQYF. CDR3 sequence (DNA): TGCAGCGTTCGACTAGGCTTACACACAGATACGCAGTATTTT.

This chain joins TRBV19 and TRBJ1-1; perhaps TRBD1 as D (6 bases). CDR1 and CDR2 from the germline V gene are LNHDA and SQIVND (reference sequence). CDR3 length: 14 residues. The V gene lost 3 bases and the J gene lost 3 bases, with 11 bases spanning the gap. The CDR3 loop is CASSIAGVYTEAFF. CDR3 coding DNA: TGTGCCAGTAGTATTGCAGGGGTTTACACTGAAGCTTTCTTT. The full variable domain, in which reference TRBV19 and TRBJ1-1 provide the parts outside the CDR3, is DGGITQSPKYLFRKEGQNVTLSCEQNLNHDAMYWYRQDPGQGLRLIYYSQIVNDFQKGDIAEGYSVSREKKESFPLTVTSAQKNPTAFYLCASSIAGVYTEAFFGQGTRLTVV.

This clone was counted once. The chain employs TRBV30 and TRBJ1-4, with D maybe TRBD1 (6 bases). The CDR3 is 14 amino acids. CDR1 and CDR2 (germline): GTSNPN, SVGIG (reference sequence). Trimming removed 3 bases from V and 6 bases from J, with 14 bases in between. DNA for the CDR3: TGTGCCTGGAGCATATCTACAGGGTATGAAAAACTGTTTTTT. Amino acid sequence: CAWSISTGYEKLFF.

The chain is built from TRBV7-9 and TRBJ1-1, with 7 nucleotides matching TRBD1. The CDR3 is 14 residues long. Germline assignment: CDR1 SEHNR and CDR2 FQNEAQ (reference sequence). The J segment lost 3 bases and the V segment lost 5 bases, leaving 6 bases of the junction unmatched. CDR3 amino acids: CASSPDRADTEAFF. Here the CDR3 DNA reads TGTGCCAGCAGCCCCGACAGGGCGGACACTGAAGCTTTCTTT.

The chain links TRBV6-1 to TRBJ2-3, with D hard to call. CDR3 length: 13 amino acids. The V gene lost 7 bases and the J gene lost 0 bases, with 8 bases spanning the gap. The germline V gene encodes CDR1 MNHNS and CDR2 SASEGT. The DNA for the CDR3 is TGTGCCAGCACTACGCCCAGCACAGATACGCAGTATTTT. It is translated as CASTTPSTDTQYF.

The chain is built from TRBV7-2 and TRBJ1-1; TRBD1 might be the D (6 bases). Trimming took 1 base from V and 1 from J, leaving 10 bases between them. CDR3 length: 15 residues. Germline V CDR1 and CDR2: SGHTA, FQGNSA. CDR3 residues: CASSLVRGANTEAFF. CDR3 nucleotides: TGTGCCAGCAGCTTAGTTCGGGGGGCGAACACTGAAGCTTTCTTT.

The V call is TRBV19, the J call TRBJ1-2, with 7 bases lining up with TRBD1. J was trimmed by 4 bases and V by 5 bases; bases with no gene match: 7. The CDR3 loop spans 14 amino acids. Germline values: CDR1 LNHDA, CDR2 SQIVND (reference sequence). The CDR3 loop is CASSFQTGSYGYTF. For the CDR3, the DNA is TGTGCCAGTAGTTTTCAGACAGGGTCCTATGGCTACACCTTC.

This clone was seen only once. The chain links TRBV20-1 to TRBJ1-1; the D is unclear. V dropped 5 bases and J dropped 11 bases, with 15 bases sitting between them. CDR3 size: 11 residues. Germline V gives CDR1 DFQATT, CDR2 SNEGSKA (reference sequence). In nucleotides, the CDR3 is TGCAGTGCTTCTCAGAACACGCTTGCTTTCTTT. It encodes CSASQNTLAFF.

CDR3 loop: CASSNTGTVNTEAFF. CDR3 nucleotide sequence: TGTGCCAGCAGTAACACCGGGACAGTGAACACTGAAGCTTTCTTT. This sequence joins TRBV6-6 and TRBJ1-1; 7 bases map to TRBD1. CDR1 and CDR2 from the germline V gene are MNHNY and SVGAGI (reference sequence). The CDR3 sequence is 15 residues long. V lost 5 bases and J lost 0; bases outside the gene matches: 6.

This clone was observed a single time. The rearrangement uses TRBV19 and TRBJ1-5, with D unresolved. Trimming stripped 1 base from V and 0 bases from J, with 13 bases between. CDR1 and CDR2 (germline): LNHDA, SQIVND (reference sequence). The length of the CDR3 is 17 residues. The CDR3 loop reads CASSIGWWSYSNQPQHF. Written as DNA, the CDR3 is TGTGCCAGTAGTATAGGTTGGTGGAGTTATAGCAATCAGCCCCAGCATTTT.

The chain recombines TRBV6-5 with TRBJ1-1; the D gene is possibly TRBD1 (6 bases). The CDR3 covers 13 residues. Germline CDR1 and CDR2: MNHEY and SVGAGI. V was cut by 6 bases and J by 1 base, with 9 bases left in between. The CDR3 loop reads CASREQGNTEAFF. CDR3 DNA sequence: TGTGCCAGCAGGGAACAGGGGAACACTGAAGCTTTCTTT.

The CDR3 spells CASSFIQGAGDTEAFF. The CDR3 DNA follows: TGTGCCAGCAGCTTTATTCAGGGAGCGGGGGACACTGAAGCTTTCTTT. This chain connects TRBV7-2 to TRBJ1-1, with a possible D match to TRBD1 (5 bases). CDR1 is SGHTA and CDR2 is FQGNSA in the germline V gene. Deletions cut 3 bases from V and 3 bases from J, with 17 bases between. CDR3 length: 16 amino acids.

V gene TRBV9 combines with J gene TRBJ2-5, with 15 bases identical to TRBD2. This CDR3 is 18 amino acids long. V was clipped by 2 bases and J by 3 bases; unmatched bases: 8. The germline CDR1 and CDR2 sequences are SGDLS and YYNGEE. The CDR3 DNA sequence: TGTGCCAGCAGCGTGACGGGACTAGCGGGAGGAGGGAAAGAGACCCAGTACTTC. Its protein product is CASSVTGLAGGGKETQYF. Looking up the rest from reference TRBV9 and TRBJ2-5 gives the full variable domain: DSGVTQTPKHLITATGQRVTLRCSPRSGDLSVYWYQQSLDQGLQFLIQYYNGEERAKGNILERFSAQQFPDLHSELNLSSLELGDSALYFCASSVTGLAGGGKETQYFGPGTRLLVL.